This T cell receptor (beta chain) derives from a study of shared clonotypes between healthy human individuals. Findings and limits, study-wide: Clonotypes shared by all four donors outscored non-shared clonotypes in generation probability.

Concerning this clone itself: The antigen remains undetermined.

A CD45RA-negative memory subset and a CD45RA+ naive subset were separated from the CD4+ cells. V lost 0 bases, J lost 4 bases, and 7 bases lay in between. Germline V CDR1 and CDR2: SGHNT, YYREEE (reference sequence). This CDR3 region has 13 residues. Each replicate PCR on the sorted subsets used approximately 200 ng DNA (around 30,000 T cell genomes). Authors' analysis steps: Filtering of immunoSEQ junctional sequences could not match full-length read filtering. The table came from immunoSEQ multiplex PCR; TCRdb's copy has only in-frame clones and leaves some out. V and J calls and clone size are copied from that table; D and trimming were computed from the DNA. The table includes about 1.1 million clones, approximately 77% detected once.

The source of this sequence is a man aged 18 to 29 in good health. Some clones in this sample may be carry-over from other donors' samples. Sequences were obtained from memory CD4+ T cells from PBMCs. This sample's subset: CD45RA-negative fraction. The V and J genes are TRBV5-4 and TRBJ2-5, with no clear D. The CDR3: CASSLDSRETQYF. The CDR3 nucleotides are TGTGCCAGCAGCTTGGACAGCCGAGAGACCCAGTACTTC.